This entry lists 26 T cell receptor beta chains sequenced from one sample in a study of PD-1 blockade in classical Hodgkin lymphoma. Measured with immunoSEQ multiplex PCR; TCRdb has only the in-frame clones, and not every one. The sample records 5,000 to 6,000 clones, 70% to 85% being singletons. Every patient was affected by relapse after autologous stem cell transplantation, while exposure to brentuximab vedotin was not uniform. The investigators isolated CD8+ T cells from thawed PBMCs using magnetic negative selection. This specimen was CD8+ T cells from blood, taken at baseline. The source of these receptors is a human donor with classical Hodgkin lymphoma.

The chain uses TRBV6-5 and TRBJ2-2; D not certain. The CDR3 extends over 13 amino acids. Germline CDR1 and CDR2: MNHEY and SVGAGI. The V end was cut by 0 bases, the J end by 6 bases, with 5 bases between. The CDR3, as DNA: TGTGCCAGCAGTTACTCGTGGCCCGGGGAGCTGTTTTTT. Residues: CASSYSWPGELFF.

V gene TRBV2 combines with J gene TRBJ2-1; 7 bases are shared with TRBD1. The trim removed 7 bases at V and 4 bases at J, leaving 7 bases unmatched. This CDR3 region has 14 residues. Per the germline V gene, CDR1 is SNHLY and CDR2 is FYNNEI. The CDR3 loop reads CASIGDREYNEQFF. Written as DNA, the CDR3 is TGTGCCAGCATAGGAGACAGGGAATACAATGAGCAGTTCTTC.

The chain has TRBV4-3 and TRBJ2-5, with TRBD2 as a possible D gene (5 bases). CDR1 is LGHNA, CDR2 YSLEER, per germline. This CDR3 region has 14 residues. Trimming stripped 0 bases from V and 5 bases from J, with 10 bases between. The CDR3 DNA is TGCGCCAGCAGCCAAGAAGTAGCGAGGGAGACCCAGTACTTC. Its protein product is CASSQEVARETQYF.

This clone occurred once. The chain joins TRBV9 to TRBJ2-7, with a possible D match to TRBD2 (6 bases). Germline V CDR1 and CDR2: SGDLS, YYNGEE. V dropped 0 bases and J dropped 1 base, with 14 bases sitting between them. The CDR3 has 16 residues. CDR3 in amino acids: CASSVEDWGGSYEQYF. In nucleotides, the CDR3 is TGTGCCAGCAGCGTAGAGGACTGGGGAGGATCCTACGAGCAGTACTTC.

The V call is TRBV19, the J call TRBJ1-6, with 10 bases lining up with TRBD1. Germline-derived CDR1 and CDR2 are LNHDA and SQIVND (reference sequence). V lost 5 bases, J lost 14 bases, and 9 bases stayed unmatched. This CDR3 is built from 14 residues. The CDR3 spells CASSPDRGRPTLHF. CDR3 DNA sequence: TGTGCCAGTAGTCCCGACAGGGGGCGACCCACCCTCCACTTT.

This chain connects TRBV4-1 to TRBJ2-7, with 7 bases that match TRBD1. This CDR3 is 15 amino acids long. Germline V CDR1 and CDR2: MGHRA, YSYEKL. V shed 3 bases, J shed 1 base, and the junction held 6 bases outside the gene matches. CDR3 coding DNA: TGCGCCAGCAGCCAGACTTCGGGACAGTCCTACGAGCAGTACTTC. Translated, it gives CASSQTSGQSYEQYF.

The rearrangement uses TRBV28 and TRBJ2-7, with 10 bases identical to TRBD1. Trimming took 6 bases from V and 2 from J; bases not matched to a gene: 7. Per germline, CDR1 MDHEN and CDR2 SYDVKM. This CDR3 spans 15 amino acids. CDR3 protein: CASSRGQGRTYEQYF. CDR3 sequence (DNA): TGTGCCAGCAGCCGGGGACAGGGGCGAACCTACGAGCAGTACTTC. The variable domain in full, with the rest retrieved from reference TRBV28 and TRBJ2-7, is DVKVTQSSRYLVKRTGEKVFLECVQDMDHENMFWYRQDPGLGLRLIYFSYDVKMKEKGDIPEGYSVSREKKERFSLILESASTNQTSMYLCASSRGQGRTYEQYFGPGTRLTVT.

The chain joins TRBV19 to TRBJ2-3, with D possibly being TRBD2 (6 bases). The CDR3 totals 14 residues. The germline CDR1 and CDR2 sequences are LNHDA and SQIVND (reference sequence). V lost 3 bases and J lost 2, with 9 bases in between. The DNA of the CDR3 is TGTGCCAGTAGTATCTGGCGGGACACAGATACGCAGTATTTT. Amino acid sequence: CASSIWRDTDTQYF. Full variable domain (remainder filled in from reference TRBV19 and TRBJ2-3): DGGITQSPKYLFRKEGQNVTLSCEQNLNHDAMYWYRQDPGQGLRLIYYSQIVNDFQKGDIAEGYSVSREKKESFPLTVTSAQKNPTAFYLCASSIWRDTDTQYFGPGTRLTVL.

The rearrangement joins TRBV11-2 to TRBJ2-1; possibly TRBD1 or TRBD2 for D (6 bases each). The germline V gene has CDR1 SGHAT and CDR2 FQNNGV. The CDR3 loop spans 17 amino acids. Trimming took off 5 bases at V and 12 bases at J, with 29 bases between the two ends. Written as DNA, the CDR3 is TGTGCCAGCAGCCCTATTTACGGGGGCTTTGTCGGGGGTGGGCAGTTCTTC. Translation: CASSPIYGGFVGGGQFF.

The V and J genes are TRBV14 and TRBJ2-1, with 11 bases aligning to TRBD2. The CDR3 runs 17 residues. The germline V gene encodes CDR1 SGHDN and CDR2 FVKESK. Trimming at V came to 2 bases and at J to 3 bases, leaving 6 bases not matched to a gene. CDR3 DNA: TGTGCCAGCAGCCAACCTAGCGGGGGGCCATACTACAATGAGCAGTTCTTC. Amino acids: CASSQPSGGPYYNEQFF.

The chain uses TRBV7-6 and TRBJ1-5; D is possibly TRBD1 (5 bases). Trimming stripped 4 bases from V and 1 base from J, with 5 bases between. CDR1 and CDR2 (germline): SGHVS, FNYEAQ. CDR3 length: 13 residues. The DNA for the CDR3 is TGTGCCAGCAGCTGGGGCAGCAATCAGCCCCAGCATTTT. It encodes CASSWGSNQPQHF.

This clone was detected once. J is TRBJ2-2 and V is TRBV28, with TRBD1 matching 11 bases. The CDR3 length is 18 residues. Trimming took 8 bases from V and 5 from J; bases not matched to a gene: 16. Looked up from germline, CDR1 is MDHEN and CDR2 is SYDVKM. CDR3 nucleotides: TGTGCCAGCCGACCGCCCTCGGGACAGGGGGTCCGAACCGGGGAGCTGTTTTTT. Translation gives CASRPPSGQGVRTGELFF.

This chain uses TRBV11-2 with TRBJ1-2, with D perhaps TRBD1 (5 bases). The CDR3 contains 15 residues. Germline CDR1 reads SGHAT; CDR2 reads FQNNGV. V gave up 0 bases and J gave up 4 bases, with 12 bases separating them. As DNA, the CDR3 is TGTGCCAGCAGCTTAGATCCCGGGGACCTCTATGGCTACACCTTC. Amino acid sequence: CASSLDPGDLYGYTF.

The chain has TRBV4-3 and TRBJ1-1; TRBD1 matches at 8 bases. The CDR3 sequence is 16 residues long. CDR1 LGHNA and CDR2 YSLEER come from the germline V gene. Trimming cost V 4 bases and J 6 bases; bases outside gene matches: 13. The CDR3 loop is CASSPGGAYFLAEAFF. The CDR3 DNA reads TGCGCCAGCAGCCCAGGGGGCGCTTATTTTTTGGCTGAAGCTTTCTTT.

This clone appeared a single time. This chain uses TRBV5-4 with TRBJ2-7, with a weak D call TRBD1 (5 bases). CDR1 SGHNT and CDR2 YYREEE come from the germline V gene (reference sequence). The CDR3 extends over 14 amino acids. Trimming left V 4 bases short and J 1 base short, with 12 bases between. The CDR3 nucleotides are TGTGCCAGCAGCCAAGAGAGACAGTCCTACGAGCAGTACTTC. It translates to CASSQERQSYEQYF.

V and J are TRBV7-9 and TRBJ2-1, with 9 bases identical to TRBD1. Trimming took 5 bases from V and 8 from J; bases not matched to a gene: 10. The CDR3 length is 15 residues. Germline lookup yields CDR1 SEHNR and CDR2 FQNEAQ (reference sequence). The CDR3 DNA sequence: TGTGCCAGCAGCGCGCACCGGGACAGGGTCGATGAGCAGTTCTTC. Its protein product is CASSAHRDRVDEQFF. Full variable domain (missing parts from reference TRBV7-9 and TRBJ2-1): DTGVSQNPRHKITKRGQNVTFRCDPISEHNRLYWYRQTLGQGPEFLTYFQNEAQLEKSRLLSDRFSAERPKGSFSTLEIQRTEQGDSAMYLCASSAHRDRVDEQFFGPGTRLTVL.

V and J are TRBV9 and TRBJ2-1; D is uncertain. The CDR3 sequence is 13 residues long. Trimming cost V 2 bases and J 4 bases, with 7 bases left between them. The germline CDR1 and CDR2 sequences are SGDLS and YYNGEE. Here the CDR3 reads CASSVDGYNEQFF. CDR3 bases: TGTGCCAGCAGCGTCGACGGATACAATGAGCAGTTCTTC.

The CDR3 protein is CASSGGDANTGELFF. The CDR3 DNA sequence: TGTGCCAGCAGTGGGGGGGACGCGAACACCGGGGAGCTGTTTTTT. The chain joins TRBV28 to TRBJ2-2; 7 positions match TRBD2. The CDR3 is 15 amino acids. Germline V gives CDR1 MDHEN, CDR2 SYDVKM. J gave up 0 bases and V 5 bases, and 3 bases lay outside the gene matches.

The chain has TRBV15 and TRBJ1-5; unclear D gene. CDR1 and CDR2 from the germline V gene are LNHNV and YYDKDF (reference sequence). V was cut by 3 bases and J by 4 bases, with 4 bases left in between. CDR3 size: 12 residues. The CDR3 is CATSRGNQPQHF. CDR3 bases: TGTGCCACCAGCAGGGGTAATCAGCCCCAGCATTTT.

This clone was seen only a few times. The CDR3 DNA reads TGCAGCGTTGCGGGGGGTCTGGCTGGCTACACCTTC. Residues: CSVAGGLAGYTF. The J gene is TRBJ1-2, the V gene TRBV29-1; weak D call: TRBD1 (5 bases). CDR3 length equals 12 residues. In germline, CDR1 is SQVTM, CDR2 ANQGSEA. V was cut by 4 bases and J by 7 bases, with 13 bases left in between.

The chain recombines TRBV7-8 with TRBJ1-1; D is unclear. The germline V gene encodes CDR1 SGHVS and CDR2 FQNEAQ. The CDR3 has 13 amino acids. Trimming removed 2 bases at V and 1 base at J, with 5 bases between. CDR3 sequence: CASSLNWNTEAFF. The DNA of the CDR3 is TGTGCCAGCAGCTTAAACTGGAACACTGAAGCTTTCTTT.

The chain carries TRBV2 and TRBJ2-3; 12 nucleotides align to TRBD2. The CDR3 has 16 amino acids. Germline CDR1 and CDR2: SNHLY and FYNNEI. Unmatched junction bases numbered 7, after V lost 7 bases and J lost 2 bases. The DNA for the CDR3 is TGTGCCAGCAAAGAGACTAGCGGGGGCCTCACAGATACGCAGTATTTT. This gives the protein CASKETSGGLTDTQYF. The entire variable domain, with the rest obtained from reference TRBV2 and TRBJ2-3, is as follows: EPEVTQTPSHQVTQMGQEVILRCVPISNHLYFYWYRQILGQKVEFLVSFYNNEISEKSEIFDDQFSVERPDGSNFTLKIRSTKLEDSAMYFCASKETSGGLTDTQYFGPGTRLTVL.

The chain employs TRBV5-6 and TRBJ1-1; D gene ambiguous. V shed 0 bases and J shed 4 bases, with 10 bases lying between them. The germline gives CDR1 SGHDT, CDR2 YYEEEE. CDR3 length: 14 residues. As DNA, the CDR3 is TGTGCCAGCAGCTTGGGATCATGGGTCACTGAAGCTTTCTTT. Amino acids: CASSLGSWVTEAFF. Variable domain in full (rest from reference TRBV5-6 and TRBJ1-1): DAGVTQSPTHLIKTRGQQVTLRCSPKSGHDTVSWYQQALGQGPQFIFQYYEEEERQRGNFPDRFSGHQFPNYSSELNVNALLLGDSALYLCASSLGSWVTEAFFGQGTRLTVV.

This clone came up once. The chain recombines TRBV7-2 with TRBJ1-2, with D unresolved. CDR1 and CDR2 (germline): SGHTA, FQGNSA. The ends were cut back, 4 bases at V and 8 bases at J, with 20 bases in the middle. This CDR3 has 15 residues. The CDR3 region has the DNA TGTGCCAGCAGCTCCCCGGAACTGATAGAGAAGGGCTACACCTTC. This translates into CASSSPELIEKGYTF. Full variable domain (missing parts from reference TRBV7-2 and TRBJ1-2): GAGVSQSPSNKVTEKGKDVELRCDPISGHTALYWYRQSLGQGLEFLIYFQGNSAPDKSGLPSDRFSAERTGGSVSTLTIQRTQQEDSAVYLCASSSPELIEKGYTFGSGTRLTVV.

The V call is TRBV2, the J call TRBJ2-5; D uncertain. Germline V gene lookup returns CDR1 SNHLY and CDR2 FYNNEI. Trimming cost V 10 bases and J 7 bases, with 25 bases left between them. The length of the CDR3 is 15 residues. DNA of the CDR3: TGTGCCACCGAGAAAGAAGGTACCGGTCGGTCGACCCAGTACTTC. Translated: CATEKEGTGRSTQYF. Variable domain in full (rest from reference TRBV2 and TRBJ2-5): EPEVTQTPSHQVTQMGQEVILRCVPISNHLYFYWYRQILGQKVEFLVSFYNNEISEKSEIFDDQFSVERPDGSNFTLKIRSTKLEDSAMYFCATEKEGTGRSTQYFGPGTRLLVL.

The chain employs TRBV6-6 and TRBJ2-3; D remains unclear. V dropped 6 bases and J dropped 6 bases, with 13 bases sitting between them. This CDR3 spans 13 amino acids. The germline V gene encodes CDR1 MNHNY and CDR2 SVGAGI (reference sequence). The CDR3 region is CASSGSPRDTQYF. The CDR3 DNA reads as TGTGCCAGCAGCGGCTCCCCCCGGGATACGCAGTATTTT.